Sequencing of this TCR beta chain was carried out in a study of beta chain features in type 1 diabetes. Naive, central memory, regulatory and stem cell-like memory cells within the CD4+ compartment were sorted using CD45RO/CCR7/CD25/CD127/CD95/CD27. cDNA synthesis used the whole RNA isolate, giving expressed TCRB sequences. Sequenced by immunoSEQ multiplex PCR; TCRdb stores in-frame clones only, minus some. The table lists 200,000 to 250,000 clones, approximately 11% of them singletons. Germline CDR1 SEHNR, CDR2 FQNEAQ (reference sequence). The CDR3 consists of 16 residues. V gave up 0 bases and J gave up 2 bases, with 13 bases separating them. This clone was recorded many times.

The receptor was derived from a young man in good health. The rearrangement links TRBV7-9 to TRBJ2-5; perhaps TRBD2 as D (5 bases). Sequenced: central memory CD4+ T cells from blood. The CDR3 nucleotides are TGTGCCAGCAGCTTAGCGAGATCAAGCGGTCAAGAGACCCAGTACTTC. As protein: CASSLARSSGQETQYF.